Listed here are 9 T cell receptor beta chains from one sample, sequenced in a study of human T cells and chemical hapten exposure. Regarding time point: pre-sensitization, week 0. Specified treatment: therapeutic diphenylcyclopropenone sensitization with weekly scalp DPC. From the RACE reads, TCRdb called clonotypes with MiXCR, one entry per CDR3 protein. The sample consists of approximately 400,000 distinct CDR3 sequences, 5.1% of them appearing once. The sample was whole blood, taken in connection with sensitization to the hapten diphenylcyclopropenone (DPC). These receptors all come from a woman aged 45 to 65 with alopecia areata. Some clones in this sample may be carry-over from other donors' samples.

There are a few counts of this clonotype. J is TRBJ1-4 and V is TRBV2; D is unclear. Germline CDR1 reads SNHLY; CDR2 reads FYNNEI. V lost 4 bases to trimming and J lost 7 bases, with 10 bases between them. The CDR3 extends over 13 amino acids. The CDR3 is CASSVQKGEKLFF. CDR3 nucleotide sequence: TGTGCCAGCAGTGTACAGAAGGGTGAAAAACTGTTTTTT.

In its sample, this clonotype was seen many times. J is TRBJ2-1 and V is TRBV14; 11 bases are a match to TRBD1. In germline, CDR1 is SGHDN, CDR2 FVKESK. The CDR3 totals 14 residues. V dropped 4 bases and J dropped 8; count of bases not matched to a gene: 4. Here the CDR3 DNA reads TGTGCCAGCAGCCCCGGACAGGGGGCCTATGAGCAGTTCTTC. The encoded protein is CASSPGQGAYEQFF.

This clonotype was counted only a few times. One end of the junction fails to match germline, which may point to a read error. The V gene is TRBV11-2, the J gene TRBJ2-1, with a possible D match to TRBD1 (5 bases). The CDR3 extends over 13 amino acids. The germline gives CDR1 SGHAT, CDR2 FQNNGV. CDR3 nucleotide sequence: TGTGCCAGCAGCTGGGGCTCCCACAATGAGCAGTTCTTC. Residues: CASSWGSHNEQFF.

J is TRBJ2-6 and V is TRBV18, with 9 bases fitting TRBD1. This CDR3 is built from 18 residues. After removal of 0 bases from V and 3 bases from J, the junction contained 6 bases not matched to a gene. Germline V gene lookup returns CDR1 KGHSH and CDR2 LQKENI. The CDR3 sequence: CASSPPGTGLSGANVLTF. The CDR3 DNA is TGTGCCAGCTCACCACCCGGGACAGGGTTAAGTGGGGCCAACGTCCTGACTTTC. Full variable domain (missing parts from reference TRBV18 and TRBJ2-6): NAGVMQNPRHLVRRRGQEARLRCSPMKGHSHVYWYRQLPEEGLKFMVYLQKENIIDESGMPKERFSAEFPKEGPSILRIQQVVRGDSAAYFCASSPPGTGLSGANVLTFGAGSRLTVL.

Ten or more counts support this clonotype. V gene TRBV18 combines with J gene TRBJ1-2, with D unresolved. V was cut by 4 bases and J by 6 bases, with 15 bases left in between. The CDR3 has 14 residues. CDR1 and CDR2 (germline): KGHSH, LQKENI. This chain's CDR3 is CASSLAGENNGYTF. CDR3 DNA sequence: TGTGCCAGCTCACTGGCGGGTGAGAATAATGGCTACACCTTC.

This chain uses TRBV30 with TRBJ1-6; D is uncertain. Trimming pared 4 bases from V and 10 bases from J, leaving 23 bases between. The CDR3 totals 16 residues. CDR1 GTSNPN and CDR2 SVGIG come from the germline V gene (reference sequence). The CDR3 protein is CAWNLEAAKAGSPLHF. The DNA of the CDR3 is TGTGCCTGGAACCTAGAGGCCGCCAAAGCAGGATCACCCCTCCACTTT.

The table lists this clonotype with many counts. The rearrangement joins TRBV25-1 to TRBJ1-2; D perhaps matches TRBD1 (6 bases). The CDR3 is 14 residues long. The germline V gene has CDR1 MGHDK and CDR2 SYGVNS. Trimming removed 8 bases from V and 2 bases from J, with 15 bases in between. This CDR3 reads CASRPTGTNYGYTF. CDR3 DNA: TGTGCCAGCCGTCCTACAGGGACCAACTATGGCTACACCTTC.

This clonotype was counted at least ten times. The chain's CDR3 is CASSAQRRGSNQPQHF. DNA for the CDR3: TGTGCCAGCAGTGCCCAACGGCGGGGGAGCAATCAGCCCCAGCATTTT. The J gene is TRBJ1-5, the V gene TRBV12-3 or TRBV12-4; possible D gene TRBD1, 5 bases. Trimming left V 5 bases short and J 1 base short, with 15 bases between. The CDR3 consists of 16 residues.

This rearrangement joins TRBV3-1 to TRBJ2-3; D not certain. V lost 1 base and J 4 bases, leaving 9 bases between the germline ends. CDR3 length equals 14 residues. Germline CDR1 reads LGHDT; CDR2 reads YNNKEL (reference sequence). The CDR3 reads CASSQATFPDTQYF. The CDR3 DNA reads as TGTGCCAGCAGCCAAGCGACATTCCCAGATACGCAGTATTTT.